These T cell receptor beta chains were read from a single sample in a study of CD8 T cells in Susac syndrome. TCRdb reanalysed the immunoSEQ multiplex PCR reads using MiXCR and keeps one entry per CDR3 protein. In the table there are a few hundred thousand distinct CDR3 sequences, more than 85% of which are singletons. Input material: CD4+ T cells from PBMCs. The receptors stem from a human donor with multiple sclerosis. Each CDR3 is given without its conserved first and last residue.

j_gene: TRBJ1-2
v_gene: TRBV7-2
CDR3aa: ASSLPREYYT

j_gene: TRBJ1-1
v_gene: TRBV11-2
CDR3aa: ASSTVTLNTEAF

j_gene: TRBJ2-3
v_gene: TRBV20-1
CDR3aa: SAAGGPQY

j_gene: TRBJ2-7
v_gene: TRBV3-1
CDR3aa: ASSEEQGSYEQY

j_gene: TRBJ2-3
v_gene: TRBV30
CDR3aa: AWTRGTSTDTQY

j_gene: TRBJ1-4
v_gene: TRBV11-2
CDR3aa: ASTYQGTNEKLF

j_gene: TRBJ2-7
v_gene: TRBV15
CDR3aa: ATSRDQFGPYEQY

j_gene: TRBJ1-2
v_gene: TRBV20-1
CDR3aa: SPLLGYT

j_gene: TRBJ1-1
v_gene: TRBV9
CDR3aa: ASSVAEGAVNTEAF

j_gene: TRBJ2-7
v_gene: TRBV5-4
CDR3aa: ASSLDRVSEQY

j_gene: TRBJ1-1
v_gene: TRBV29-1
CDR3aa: SVEPPGKREAF

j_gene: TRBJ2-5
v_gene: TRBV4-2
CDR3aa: ASSQDPSVVWETQY

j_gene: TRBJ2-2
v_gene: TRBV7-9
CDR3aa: ASSSRQTNTGELF

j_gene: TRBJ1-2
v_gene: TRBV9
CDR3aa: ASSASPATGGRYGYT

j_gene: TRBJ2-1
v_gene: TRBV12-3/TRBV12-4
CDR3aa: ASNSGGEMGEQF

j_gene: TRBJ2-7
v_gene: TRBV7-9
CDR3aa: ASSFNGRIFDEQY

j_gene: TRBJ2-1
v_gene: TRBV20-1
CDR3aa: SAHETVGDIDEQF

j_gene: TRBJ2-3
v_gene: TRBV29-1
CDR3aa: SVELPSGYSDTQY

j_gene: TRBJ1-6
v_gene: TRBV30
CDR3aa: AWNTGGTDSPLH

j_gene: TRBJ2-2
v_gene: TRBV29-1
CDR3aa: SASRGDPNTGELF

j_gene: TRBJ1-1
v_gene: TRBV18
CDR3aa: ASSPKTGDHTEAF

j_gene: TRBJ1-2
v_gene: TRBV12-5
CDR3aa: ASGLVVGGYT

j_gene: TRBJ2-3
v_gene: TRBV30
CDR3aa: AWSVLTGTQY

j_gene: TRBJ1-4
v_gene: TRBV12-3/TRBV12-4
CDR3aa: ASSLGRKLF

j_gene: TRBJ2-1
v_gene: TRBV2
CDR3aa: ASSQEGGGAYEQF

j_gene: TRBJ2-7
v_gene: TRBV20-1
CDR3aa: SAEGQAGSYEQY

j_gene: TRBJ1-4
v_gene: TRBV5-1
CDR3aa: ASSPTAGRNEKLF

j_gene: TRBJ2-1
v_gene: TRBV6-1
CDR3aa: ASRPGTRGNEQF

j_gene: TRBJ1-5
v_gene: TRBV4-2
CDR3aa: ASSQDLDDQPQH

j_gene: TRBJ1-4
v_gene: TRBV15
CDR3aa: ATTRDREKLF

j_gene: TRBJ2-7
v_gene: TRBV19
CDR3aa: ATMDRVDEQY

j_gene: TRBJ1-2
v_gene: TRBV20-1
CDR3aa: SALPGQSYGYT

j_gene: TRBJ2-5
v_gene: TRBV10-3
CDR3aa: AISESAPTGAETQY

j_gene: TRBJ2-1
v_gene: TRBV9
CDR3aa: ASSVELSGTYNEQF

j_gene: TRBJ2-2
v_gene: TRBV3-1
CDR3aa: ASSPDFTTGELF

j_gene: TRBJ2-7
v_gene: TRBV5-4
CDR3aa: ASSKGLEGYEQY

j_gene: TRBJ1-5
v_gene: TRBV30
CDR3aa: AWSALGDQPQH

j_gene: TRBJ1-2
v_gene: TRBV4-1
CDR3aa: ASSQDQVSYR

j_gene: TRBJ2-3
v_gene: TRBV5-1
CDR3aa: ASSLARGEVDTQY

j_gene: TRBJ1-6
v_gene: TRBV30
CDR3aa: AWTGGILPNSPLH

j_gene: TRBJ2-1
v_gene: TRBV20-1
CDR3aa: SARDLVDNAGEQF

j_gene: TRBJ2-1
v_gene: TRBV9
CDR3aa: ASSARLAGANEQF